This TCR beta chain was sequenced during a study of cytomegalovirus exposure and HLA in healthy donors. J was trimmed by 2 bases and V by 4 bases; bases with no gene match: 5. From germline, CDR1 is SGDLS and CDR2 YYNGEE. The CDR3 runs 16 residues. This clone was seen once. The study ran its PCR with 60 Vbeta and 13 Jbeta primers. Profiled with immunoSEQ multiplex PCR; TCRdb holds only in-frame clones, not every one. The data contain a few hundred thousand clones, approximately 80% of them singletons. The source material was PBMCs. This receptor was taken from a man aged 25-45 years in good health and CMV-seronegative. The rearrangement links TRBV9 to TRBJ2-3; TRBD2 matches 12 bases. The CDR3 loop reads CASSTLAGGNTDTQYF. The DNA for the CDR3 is TGTGCCAGCAGCACCCTAGCGGGGGGGAACACAGATACGCAGTATTTT.